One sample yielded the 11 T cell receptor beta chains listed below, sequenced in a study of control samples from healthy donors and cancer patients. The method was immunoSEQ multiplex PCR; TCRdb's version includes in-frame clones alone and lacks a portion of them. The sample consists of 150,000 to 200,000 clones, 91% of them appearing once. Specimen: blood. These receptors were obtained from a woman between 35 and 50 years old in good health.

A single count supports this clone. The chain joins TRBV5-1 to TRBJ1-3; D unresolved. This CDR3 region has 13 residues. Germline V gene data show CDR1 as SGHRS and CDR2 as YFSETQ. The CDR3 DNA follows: TGCGGGGGTTCAGCTAGTTCTGGAAACACCATATATTTT. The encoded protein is CGGSASSGNTIYF.

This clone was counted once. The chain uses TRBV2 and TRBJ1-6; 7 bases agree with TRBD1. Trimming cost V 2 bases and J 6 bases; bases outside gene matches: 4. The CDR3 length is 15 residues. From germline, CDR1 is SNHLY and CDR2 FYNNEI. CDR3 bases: TGTGCCAGCAGTGAAACCAGGGGGAGTAATTCACCCCTCCACTTT. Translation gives CASSETRGSNSPLHF.

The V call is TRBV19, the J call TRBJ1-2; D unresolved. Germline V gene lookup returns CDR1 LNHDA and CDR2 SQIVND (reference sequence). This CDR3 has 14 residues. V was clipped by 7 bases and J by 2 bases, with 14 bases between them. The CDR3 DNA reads TGTGCCAGTACCGTATCGGTTCAGAACTATGGCTACACCTTC. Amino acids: CASTVSVQNYGYTF.

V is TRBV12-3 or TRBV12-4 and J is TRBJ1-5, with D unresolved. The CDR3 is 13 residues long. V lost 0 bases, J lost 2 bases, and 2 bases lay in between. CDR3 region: CASSLAGNQPQHF. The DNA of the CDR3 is TGTGCCAGCAGTTTAGCGGGCAATCAGCCCCAGCATTTT.

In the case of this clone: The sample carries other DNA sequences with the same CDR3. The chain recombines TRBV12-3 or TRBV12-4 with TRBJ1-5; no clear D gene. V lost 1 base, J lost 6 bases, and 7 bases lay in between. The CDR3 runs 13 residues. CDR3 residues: CASSLGGGQPQHF. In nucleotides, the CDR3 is TGTGCCAGCAGTTTAGGGGGTGGTCAGCCCCAGCATTTT.

CDR3 region: CASSLAGGPYEQYF. The CDR3, as DNA: TGTGCCAGCAGCTTAGCGGGGGGGCCTTACGAGCAGTACTTC. The chain couples TRBV7-6 to TRBJ2-7, with D tentatively TRBD2 (7 bases). The CDR3 has 14 amino acids. V lost 0 bases to trimming and J lost 4 bases, with 10 bases between them. Germline CDR1 SGHVS, CDR2 FNYEAQ.

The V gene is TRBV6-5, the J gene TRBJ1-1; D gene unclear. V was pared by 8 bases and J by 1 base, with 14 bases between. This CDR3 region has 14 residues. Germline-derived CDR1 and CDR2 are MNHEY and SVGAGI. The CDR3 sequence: CASGRDGANTEAFF. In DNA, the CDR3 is TGTGCCAGCGGTCGAGATGGAGCGAACACTGAAGCTTTCTTT.

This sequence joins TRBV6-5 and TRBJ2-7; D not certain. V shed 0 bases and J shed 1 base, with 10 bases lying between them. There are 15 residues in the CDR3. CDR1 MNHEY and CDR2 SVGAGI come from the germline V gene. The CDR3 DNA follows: TGTGCCAGCAGTTACTCGTACGAGAGTTCCTACGAGCAGTACTTC. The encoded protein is CASSYSYESSYEQYF.

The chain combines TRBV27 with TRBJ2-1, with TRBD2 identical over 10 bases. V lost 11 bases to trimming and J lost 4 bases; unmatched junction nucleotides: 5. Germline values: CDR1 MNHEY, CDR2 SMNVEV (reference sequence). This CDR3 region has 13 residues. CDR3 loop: CASAGGLYNEQFF. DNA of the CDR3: TGTGCCTCAGCGGGGGGGCTTTACAATGAGCAGTTCTTC.

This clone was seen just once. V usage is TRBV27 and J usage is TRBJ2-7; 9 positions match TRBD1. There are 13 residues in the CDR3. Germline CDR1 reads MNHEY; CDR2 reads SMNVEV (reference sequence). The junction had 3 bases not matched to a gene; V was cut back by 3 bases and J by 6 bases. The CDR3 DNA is TGTGCCAGCAGTTTCGGGACAGGGATCGAGCAGTACTTC. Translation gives CASSFGTGIEQYF.

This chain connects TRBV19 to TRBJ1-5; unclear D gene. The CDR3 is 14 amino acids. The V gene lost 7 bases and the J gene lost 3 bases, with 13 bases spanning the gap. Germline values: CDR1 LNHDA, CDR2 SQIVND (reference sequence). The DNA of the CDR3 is TGTGCCAGTACCGCGGAGGTGAACAATCAGCCCCAGCATTTT. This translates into CASTAEVNNQPQHF.